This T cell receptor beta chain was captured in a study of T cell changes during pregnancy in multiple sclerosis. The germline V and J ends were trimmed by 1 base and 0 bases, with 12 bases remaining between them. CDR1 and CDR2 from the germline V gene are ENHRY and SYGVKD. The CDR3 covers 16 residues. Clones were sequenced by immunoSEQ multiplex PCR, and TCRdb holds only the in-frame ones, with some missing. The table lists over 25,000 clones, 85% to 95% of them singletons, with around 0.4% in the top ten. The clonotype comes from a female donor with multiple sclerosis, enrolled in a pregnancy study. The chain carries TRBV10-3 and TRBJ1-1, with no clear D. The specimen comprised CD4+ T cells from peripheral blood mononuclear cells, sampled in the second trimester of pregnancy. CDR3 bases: TGTGCCATCAGTGAGTACCAGATTCGAATGAACACTGAAGCTTTCTTT. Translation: CAISEYQIRMNTEAFF.